This TCR beta chain was obtained from a study of monozygotic twins with inflammatory bowel disease. General study findings and limits: A single strong clonotype or signal linked to IBD was not supported.

Total RNA, at around 3,800 ng, went into every TCR library. TCRdb processed the 5' RACE reads again and assigns one entry to each CDR3 protein, with no DNA. The sample table sets out some 200,000 distinct CDR3 sequences. A remark on this clonotype: Its target is not known.

Germline V gives CDR1 LGHDT, CDR2 YNNKEL (reference sequence). The CDR3 has 16 residues. The sequenced sample was blood. The clonotype was recovered from a human donor with ulcerative colitis or Crohn's disease, or a healthy co-twin of an affected twin (not recorded which). The chain is built from TRBV3-1 and TRBJ2-1. CDR3 residues: CASSRGSGGSYNEQFF.